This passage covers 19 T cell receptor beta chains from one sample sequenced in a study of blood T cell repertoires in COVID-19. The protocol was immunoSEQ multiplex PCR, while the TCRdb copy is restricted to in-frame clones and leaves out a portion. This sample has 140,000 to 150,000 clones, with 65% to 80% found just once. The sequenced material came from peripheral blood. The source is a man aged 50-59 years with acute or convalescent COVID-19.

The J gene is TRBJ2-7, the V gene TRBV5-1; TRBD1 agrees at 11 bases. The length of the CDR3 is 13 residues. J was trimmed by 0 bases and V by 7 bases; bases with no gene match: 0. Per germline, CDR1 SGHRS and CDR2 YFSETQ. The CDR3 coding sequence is TGCGCCAGCGGGACAGGGGGCTCCTACGAGCAGTACTTC. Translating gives CASGTGGSYEQYF.

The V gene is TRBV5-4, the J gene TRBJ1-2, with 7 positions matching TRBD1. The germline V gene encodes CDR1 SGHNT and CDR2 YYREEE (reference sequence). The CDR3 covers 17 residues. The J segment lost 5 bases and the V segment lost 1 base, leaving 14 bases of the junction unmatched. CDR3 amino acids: CASSLSNIGSGGYGYTF. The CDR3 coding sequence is TGTGCCAGCAGCTTGAGTAACATCGGGTCAGGGGGGTATGGCTACACCTTC.

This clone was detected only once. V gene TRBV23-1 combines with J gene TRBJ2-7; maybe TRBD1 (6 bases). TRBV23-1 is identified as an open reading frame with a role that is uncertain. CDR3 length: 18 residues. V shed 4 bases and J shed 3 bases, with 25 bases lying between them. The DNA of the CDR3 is TGCGCCAGCAGTCCCCCCCCGTGGGGGCGACTTACTCGCTACGAGCAGTACGTC. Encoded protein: CASSPPPWGRLTRYEQYV.

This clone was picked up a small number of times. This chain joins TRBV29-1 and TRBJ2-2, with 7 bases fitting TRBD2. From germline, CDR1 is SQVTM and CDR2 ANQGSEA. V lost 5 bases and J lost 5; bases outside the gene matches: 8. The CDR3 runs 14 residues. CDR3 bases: TGCAGCGTTCTAAGCGGGGTGATGACCGGGGAGCTGTTTTTT. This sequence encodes CSVLSGVMTGELFF.

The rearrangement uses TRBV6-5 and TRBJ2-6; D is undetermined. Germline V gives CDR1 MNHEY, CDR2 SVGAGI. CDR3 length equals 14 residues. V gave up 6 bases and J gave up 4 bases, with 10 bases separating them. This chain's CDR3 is CASSPMLGANVLTF. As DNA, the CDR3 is TGTGCCAGCAGCCCCATGCTAGGGGCCAACGTCCTGACTTTC.

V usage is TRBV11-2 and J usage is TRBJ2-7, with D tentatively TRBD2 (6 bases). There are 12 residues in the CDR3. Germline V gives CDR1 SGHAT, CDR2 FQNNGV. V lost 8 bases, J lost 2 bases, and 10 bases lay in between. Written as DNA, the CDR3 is TGTGCCAGCGGGACTCCTCCCTACGAGCAGTACTTC. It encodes CASGTPPYEQYF.

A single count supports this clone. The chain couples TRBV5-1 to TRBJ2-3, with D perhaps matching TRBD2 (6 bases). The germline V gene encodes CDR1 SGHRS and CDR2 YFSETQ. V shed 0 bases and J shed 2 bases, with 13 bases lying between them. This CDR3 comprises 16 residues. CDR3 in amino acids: CASSLAPGVDTDTQYF. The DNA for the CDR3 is TGCGCCAGCAGCTTGGCTCCGGGGGTGGACACAGATACGCAGTATTTT.

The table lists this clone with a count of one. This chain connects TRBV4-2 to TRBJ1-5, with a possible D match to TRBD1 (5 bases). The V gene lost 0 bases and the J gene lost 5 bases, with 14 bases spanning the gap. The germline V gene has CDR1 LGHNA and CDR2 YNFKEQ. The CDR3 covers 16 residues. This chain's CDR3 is CASSQERGTGDQPQHF. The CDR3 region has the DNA TGTGCCAGCAGCCAAGAAAGGGGTACGGGGGATCAGCCCCAGCATTTT.

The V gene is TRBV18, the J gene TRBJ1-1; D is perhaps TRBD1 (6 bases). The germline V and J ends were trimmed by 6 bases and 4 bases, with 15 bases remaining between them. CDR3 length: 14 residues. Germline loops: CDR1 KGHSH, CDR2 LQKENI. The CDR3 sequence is CASSHEQGFTEAFF. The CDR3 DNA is TGTGCCAGCTCGCACGAACAGGGATTCACTGAAGCTTTCTTT.

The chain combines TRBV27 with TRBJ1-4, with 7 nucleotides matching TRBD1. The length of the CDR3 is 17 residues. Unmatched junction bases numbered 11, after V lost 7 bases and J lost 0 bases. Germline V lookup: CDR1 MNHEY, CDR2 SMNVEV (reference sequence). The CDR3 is CASTSGQSFATNEKLFF. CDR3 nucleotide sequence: TGTGCCAGCACCTCGGGACAGAGCTTTGCAACTAATGAAAAACTGTTTTTT.

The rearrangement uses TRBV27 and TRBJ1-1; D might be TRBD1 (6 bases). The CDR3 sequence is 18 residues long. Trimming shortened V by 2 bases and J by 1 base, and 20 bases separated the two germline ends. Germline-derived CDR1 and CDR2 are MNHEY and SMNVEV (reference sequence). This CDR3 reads CASSLDNTGPTPNTEAFF. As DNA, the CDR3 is TGTGCCAGCAGTTTAGACAACACAGGGCCCACCCCGAACACTGAAGCTTTCTTT.

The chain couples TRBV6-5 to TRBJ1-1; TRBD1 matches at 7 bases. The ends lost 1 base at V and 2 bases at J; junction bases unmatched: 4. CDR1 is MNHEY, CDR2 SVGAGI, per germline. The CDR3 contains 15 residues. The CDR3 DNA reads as TGTGCCAGCAGTTACTACAGGGGCGGAAACACTGAAGCTTTCTTT. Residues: CASSYYRGGNTEAFF.

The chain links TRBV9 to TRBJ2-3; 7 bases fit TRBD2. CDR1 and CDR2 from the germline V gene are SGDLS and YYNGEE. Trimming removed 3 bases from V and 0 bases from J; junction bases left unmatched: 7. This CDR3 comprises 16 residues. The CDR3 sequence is CASSASGTTSTDTQYF. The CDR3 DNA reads TGTGCCAGCAGCGCATCCGGGACTACTAGCACAGATACGCAGTATTTT.

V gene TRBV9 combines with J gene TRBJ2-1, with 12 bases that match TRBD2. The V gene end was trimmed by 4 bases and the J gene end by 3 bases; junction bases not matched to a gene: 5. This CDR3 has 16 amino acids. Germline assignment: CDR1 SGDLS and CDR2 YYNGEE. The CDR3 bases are TGTGCCAGCAGCCTTACTAGCGGGGGGCTCTACAATGAGCAGTTCTTC. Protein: CASSLTSGGLYNEQFF.

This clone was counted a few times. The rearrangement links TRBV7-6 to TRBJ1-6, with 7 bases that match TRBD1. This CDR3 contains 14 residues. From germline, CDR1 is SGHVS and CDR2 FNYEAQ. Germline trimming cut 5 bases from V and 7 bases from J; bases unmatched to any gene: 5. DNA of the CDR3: TGTGCCAGCAGCAACGGACAGGCCAATTCACCCCTCCACTTT. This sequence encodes CASSNGQANSPLHF.

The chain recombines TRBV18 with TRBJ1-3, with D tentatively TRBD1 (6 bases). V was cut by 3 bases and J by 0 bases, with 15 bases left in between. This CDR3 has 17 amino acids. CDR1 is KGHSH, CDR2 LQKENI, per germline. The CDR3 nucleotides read TGTGCCAGCTCACCGGGGGTTACAGGGCACTCTGGAAACACCATATATTTT. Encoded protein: CASSPGVTGHSGNTIYF.

CDR3: CASSYDRGWGEQYV. CDR3 coding DNA: TGTGCCAGCAGTTACGACAGGGGCTGGGGGGAGCAGTACGTC. The chain couples TRBV6-2 or TRBV6-3 to TRBJ2-7; the match to TRBD1 covers 8 bases. Germline loops: CDR1 MNHEY, CDR2 SVGEGT. The CDR3 extends over 14 amino acids. After removal of 2 bases from V and 7 bases from J, the junction contained 7 bases not matched to a gene.

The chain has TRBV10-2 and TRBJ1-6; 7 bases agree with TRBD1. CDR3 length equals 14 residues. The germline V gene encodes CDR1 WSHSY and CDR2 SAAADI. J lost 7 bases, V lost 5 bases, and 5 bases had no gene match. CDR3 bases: TGCGCCAGCAGTCCCGGGACAGCAAATTCACCCCTCCACTTT. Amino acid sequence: CASSPGTANSPLHF.

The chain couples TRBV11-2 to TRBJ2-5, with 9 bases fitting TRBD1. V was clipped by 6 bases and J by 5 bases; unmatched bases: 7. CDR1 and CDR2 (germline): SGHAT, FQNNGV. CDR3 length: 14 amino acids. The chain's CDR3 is CASRPTGGYETQYF. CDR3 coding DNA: TGTGCCAGCAGGCCGACAGGGGGATACGAGACCCAGTACTTC.